The 21 T cell receptor beta chains listed next were all sequenced from one sample in a study of T cells in localized non-small cell lung cancer. Here immunoSEQ multiplex PCR was the method, and the copy in TCRdb shows in-frame clones only, minus some. The sample has 5,000 or so clones; 35% to 40% are singletons. The source was lung tumor tissue, collected before any cancer treatment. The receptors come from a male donor older than 55 with stage I squamous cell lung carcinoma.

This chain connects TRBV6-8 to TRBJ2-5; D might be TRBD1 or TRBD2, each matching 5 bases. Germline CDR1 MNHGY, CDR2 SAAAGT. V lost 8 bases, J lost 0 bases, and 10 bases lay in between. The CDR3 totals 13 residues. CDR3 bases: TGTGCCAGCCTCGAGGGGAACCAAGAGACCCAGTACTTC. Encoded protein: CASLEGNQETQYF.

This clone was detected a few times. The CDR3 protein is CASSSTPGLHMNTEAFF. The DNA of the CDR3 is TGTGCCAGCAGCTCGACCCCAGGGCTACACATGAACACTGAAGCTTTCTTT. This chain joins TRBV11-3 and TRBJ1-1; weak D call: TRBD1 (5 bases). V lost 4 bases to trimming and J lost 0 bases, with 18 bases between them. The V gene's germline CDR1 is SGHNT and CDR2 YENEEA. There are 17 residues in the CDR3. Combining the CDR3 with reference TRBV11-3 and TRBJ1-1 gives the whole variable domain EAGVVQSPRYKIIEKKQPVAFWCNPISGHNTLYWYLQNLGQGPELLIRYENEEAVDDSQLPKDRFSAERLKGVDSTLKIQPAELGDSAVYLCASSSTPGLHMNTEAFFGQGTRLTVV.

This clone was seen only a few times. The chain carries TRBV30 and TRBJ1-4; D gene unclear. The CDR3 is 12 residues long. The V end was cut by 5 bases, the J end by 10 bases, with 14 bases between. Germline assignment: CDR1 GTSNPN and CDR2 SVGIG (reference sequence). The CDR3: CAWGVGLGKLFF. CDR3 DNA: TGTGCCTGGGGGGTTGGCCTGGGAAAACTGTTTTTT.

V is TRBV25-1 and J is TRBJ2-2; no definite D call. Trimming shortened V by 3 bases and J by 5 bases, and 7 bases separated the two germline ends. Germline assignment: CDR1 MGHDK and CDR2 SYGVNS. There are 13 residues in the CDR3. As DNA, the CDR3 is TGTGCCAGCAGTGAGTTGAGAACCGGGGAGCTGTTTTTT. It specifies CASSELRTGELFF.

The V and J genes are TRBV16 and TRBJ1-2; tentatively, D is TRBD1 (6 bases). V dropped 4 bases and J dropped 6 bases, with 21 bases sitting between them. The CDR3 spans 16 residues. Per the germline V gene, CDR1 is KGHSY and CDR2 is FQNENV. CDR3 nucleotides: TGTGCCAGCAGCCCGACATTAACAGGGAATCGAGATGGCTACACCTTC. The encoded protein is CASSPTLTGNRDGYTF.

The genes are TRBV28 and TRBJ2-1; possible D gene TRBD1, 7 bases. Germline assignment: CDR1 MDHEN and CDR2 SYDVKM. Trimming cost V 1 base and J 5 bases, with 15 bases left between them. This CDR3 region has 16 residues. The CDR3 region is CASSLSGRGVNNEQFF. CDR3 sequence (DNA): TGTGCCAGCAGTTTATCCGGCAGGGGGGTAAACAATGAGCAGTTCTTC. Full variable domain (remainder filled in from reference TRBV28 and TRBJ2-1): DVKVTQSSRYLVKRTGEKVFLECVQDMDHENMFWYRQDPGLGLRLIYFSYDVKMKEKGDIPEGYSVSREKKERFSLILESASTNQTSMYLCASSLSGRGVNNEQFFGPGTRLTVL.

The chain joins TRBV6-8 to TRBJ1-2; TRBD1 might be the D (5 bases). Germline CDR1 is MNHGY and CDR2 is SAAAGT. The CDR3 sequence is 15 residues long. Trimming took 5 bases from V and 3 from J, leaving 16 bases between them. CDR3 DNA: TGTGCCAGCAGTCCGAGGGGTGGGGGTTACTATGGCTACACCTTC. It specifies CASSPRGGGYYGYTF.

The chain carries TRBV7-6 and TRBJ2-1; possibly TRBD2 for D (6 bases). Germline V gene lookup returns CDR1 SGHVS and CDR2 FNYEAQ. The V end lost 1 base, the J end lost 7 bases, and 11 bases lay between the germline ends. This CDR3 comprises 14 residues. This CDR3 reads CASSLGWGGNEQFF. CDR3 in DNA: TGTGCCAGCAGCTTAGGATGGGGAGGTAATGAGCAGTTCTTC.

This chain uses TRBV11-3 with TRBJ2-2; D is undetermined. The CDR3 is 16 residues long. Trimming removed 6 bases from V and 0 bases from J, with 14 bases in between. Germline lookup yields CDR1 SGHNT and CDR2 YENEEA. Here the CDR3 reads CASRFSLSANTGELFF. CDR3 sequence (DNA): TGTGCCAGCAGATTTTCGCTTAGTGCGAACACCGGGGAGCTGTTTTTT.

Relative to its sample, this clone is large. The chain links TRBV18 to TRBJ1-1; D is undetermined. There are 15 residues in the CDR3. Germline CDR1 is KGHSH and CDR2 is LQKENI. Trimming pared 1 base from V and 1 base from J, leaving 10 bases between. The CDR3 coding sequence is TGTGCCAGCTCACCACGGTCCACCCAGAACACTGAAGCTTTCTTT. Protein: CASSPRSTQNTEAFF.

In DNA form, the CDR3 reads TGTGCCAGTAGTATATGGCCGTCTACCCGGGGTACTGAAGCTTTCTTT. Its protein product is CASSIWPSTRGTEAFF. The rearrangement joins TRBV19 to TRBJ1-1; D gene unclear. V was cut by 2 bases and J by 5 bases, with 18 bases left in between. Germline V gives CDR1 LNHDA, CDR2 SQIVND (reference sequence). The CDR3 runs to 16 residues. Variable domain in full (rest from reference TRBV19 and TRBJ1-1): DGGITQSPKYLFRKEGQNVTLSCEQNLNHDAMYWYRQDPGQGLRLIYYSQIVNDFQKGDIAEGYSVSREKKESFPLTVTSAQKNPTAFYLCASSIWPSTRGTEAFFGQGTRLTVV.

This CDR3 reads CASRPTGSHGYTF. CDR3 DNA sequence: TGTGCCAGCAGGCCCACAGGGTCTCATGGCTACACCTTC. The rearrangement links TRBV14 to TRBJ1-2; a weak D match, TRBD1 (6 bases). The CDR3 covers 13 residues. CDR1 SGHDN and CDR2 FVKESK come from the germline V gene. Deletions cut 6 bases from V and 6 bases from J, with 14 bases between. The full variable domain, completed using reference TRBV14 and TRBJ1-2, is EAGVTQFPSHSVIEKGQTVTLRCDPISGHDNLYWYRRVMGKEIKFLLHFVKESKQDESGMPNNRFLAERTGGTYSTLKVQPAELEDSGVYFCASRPTGSHGYTFGSGTRLTVV.

The table lists this clone with a few counts. The chain couples TRBV11-3 to TRBJ2-7; a weak D match, TRBD2 (5 bases). Germline CDR1 reads SGHNT; CDR2 reads YENEEA. The CDR3 loop spans 15 amino acids. The V end was cut by 5 bases, the J end by 1 base, with 15 bases between. CDR3 protein: CASSAPGLLSYEQYF. CDR3 bases: TGTGCCAGCAGCGCCCCCGGACTTCTATCCTACGAGCAGTACTTC. Full variable domain (remainder filled in from reference TRBV11-3 and TRBJ2-7): EAGVVQSPRYKIIEKKQPVAFWCNPISGHNTLYWYLQNLGQGPELLIRYENEEAVDDSQLPKDRFSAERLKGVDSTLKIQPAELGDSAVYLCASSAPGLLSYEQYFGPGTRLTVT.

The chain combines TRBV6-9 with TRBJ2-1, with a possible D match to TRBD2 (6 bases). This CDR3 has 14 amino acids. Trimming cost V 4 bases and J 5 bases, with 12 bases left between them. CDR1 is MNHGY and CDR2 is SVAAGI in the germline V gene. CDR3 sequence: CASSLGLPNNEQFF. The CDR3 DNA reads as TGTGCCAGCAGTTTGGGACTCCCTAACAATGAGCAGTTCTTC.

This clone occurred a few times. V usage is TRBV6-8 and J usage is TRBJ1-2; no clear D gene. Trimming removed 0 bases at V and 4 bases at J, with 12 bases between. CDR1 is MNHGY, CDR2 SAAAGT, per germline. The length of the CDR3 is 15 residues. The chain's CDR3 is CASSYSVAPGYGYTF. The DNA for the CDR3 is TGTGCCAGCAGTTACTCGGTCGCCCCCGGCTATGGCTACACCTTC.

This clone has more than one count but fewer than ten. V is TRBV9 and J is TRBJ1-1, with a possible D match to TRBD1 (6 bases). Germline CDR1 and CDR2: SGDLS and YYNGEE. The V gene lost 4 bases and the J gene lost 5 bases, with 15 bases spanning the gap. This CDR3 spans 14 amino acids. The DNA of the CDR3 is TGTGCCAGCAGCATAACCCCAGGGGAGACTGAAGCTTTCTTT. This translates into CASSITPGETEAFF.

This chain's CDR3 is CASSLGGQGGGEKLFF. The CDR3 DNA is TGTGCCAGCAGCTTAGGGGGACAAGGGGGCGGTGAAAAACTGTTTTTT. This sequence joins TRBV11-3 and TRBJ1-4; the match to TRBD1 covers 7 bases. Germline assignment: CDR1 SGHNT and CDR2 YENEEA. With V trimmed by 1 base and J by 7 bases, 9 bases remained unmatched. The CDR3 sequence is 16 residues long.

The chain combines TRBV19 with TRBJ1-5; D ambiguous. V lost 6 bases to trimming and J lost 2 bases, with 5 bases between them. Germline values: CDR1 LNHDA, CDR2 SQIVND (reference sequence). The CDR3 contains 12 residues. CDR3 residues: CASRAGNQPQHF. CDR3 coding DNA: TGTGCCAGTAGGGCCGGCAATCAGCCCCAGCATTTT.

The gene calls are TRBV29-1 and TRBJ2-5; 8 bases map to TRBD2. The CDR3 sequence is 14 residues long. Germline assignment: CDR1 SQVTM and CDR2 ANQGSEA. Trimming at V came to 4 bases and at J to 1 base, leaving 5 bases not matched to a gene. The CDR3 nucleotides are TGCAGCGTTGTGGCGGGGGGCCGCCAAGAGACCCAGTACTTC. Amino acid sequence: CSVVAGGRQETQYF.

The chain carries TRBV9 and TRBJ1-4; D unresolved. Per the germline V gene, CDR1 is SGDLS and CDR2 is YYNGEE. The length of the CDR3 is 13 residues. With 3 bases removed from V and 8 bases from J, the gap between germline ends came to 11 bases. Written as DNA, the CDR3 is TGTGCCAGCAGCGCTCCCTTTGGGGAAAAACTGTTTTTT. Residues: CASSAPFGEKLFF.

The V and J genes are TRBV11-3 and TRBJ1-3; D may be TRBD1 (5 bases). This CDR3 contains 14 residues. Trimming removed 5 bases from V and 0 bases from J, with 8 bases in between. Germline assignment: CDR1 SGHNT and CDR2 YENEEA. The CDR3 DNA is TGTGCCAGCAGCAGGGACGACTCTGGAAACACCATATATTTT. It encodes CASSRDDSGNTIYF.